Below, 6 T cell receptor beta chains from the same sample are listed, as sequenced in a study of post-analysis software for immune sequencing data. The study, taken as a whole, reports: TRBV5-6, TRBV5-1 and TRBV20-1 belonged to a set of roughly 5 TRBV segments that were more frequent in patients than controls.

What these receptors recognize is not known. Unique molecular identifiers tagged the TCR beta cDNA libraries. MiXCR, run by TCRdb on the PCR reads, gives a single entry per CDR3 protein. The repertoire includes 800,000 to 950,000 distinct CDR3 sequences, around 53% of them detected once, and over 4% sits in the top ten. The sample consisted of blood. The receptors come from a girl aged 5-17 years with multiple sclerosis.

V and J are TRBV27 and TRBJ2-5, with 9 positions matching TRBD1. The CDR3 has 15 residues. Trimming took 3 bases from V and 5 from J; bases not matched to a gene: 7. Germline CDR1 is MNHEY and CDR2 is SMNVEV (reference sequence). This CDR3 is CASSFRQGGKETQYF. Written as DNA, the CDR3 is TGTGCCAGCAGTTTCCGACAGGGGGGGAAGGAGACCCAGTACTTC.

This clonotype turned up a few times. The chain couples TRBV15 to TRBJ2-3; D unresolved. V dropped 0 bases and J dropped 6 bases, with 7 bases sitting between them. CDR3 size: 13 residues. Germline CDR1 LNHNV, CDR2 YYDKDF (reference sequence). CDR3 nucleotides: TGTGCCACCAGCAGAGATTTGGGTGATACGCAGTATTTT. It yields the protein CATSRDLGDTQYF.

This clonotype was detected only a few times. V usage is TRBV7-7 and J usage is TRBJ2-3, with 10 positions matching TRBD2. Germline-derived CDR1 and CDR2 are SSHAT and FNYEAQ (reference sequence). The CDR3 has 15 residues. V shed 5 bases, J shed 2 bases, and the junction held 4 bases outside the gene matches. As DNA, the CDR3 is TGTGCCAGCAGCCAAGGACTAGCGGACACAGATACGCAGTATTTT. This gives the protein CASSQGLADTDTQYF.

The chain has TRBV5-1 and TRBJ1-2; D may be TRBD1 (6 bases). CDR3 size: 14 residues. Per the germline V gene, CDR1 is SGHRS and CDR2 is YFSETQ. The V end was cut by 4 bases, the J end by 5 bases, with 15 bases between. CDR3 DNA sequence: TGCGCCAGCAGCCCCGTGGCAGGGGTATATGGCTACACCTTC. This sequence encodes CASSPVAGVYGYTF.

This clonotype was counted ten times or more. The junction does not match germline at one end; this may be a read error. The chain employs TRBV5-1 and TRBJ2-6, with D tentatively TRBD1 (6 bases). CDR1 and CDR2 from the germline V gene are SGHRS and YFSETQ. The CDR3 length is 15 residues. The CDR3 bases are TGTGCCAGCAGCGTTACAGGGTCCGGGGCCAACGTCCTGACTTTC. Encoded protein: CASSVTGSGANVLTF. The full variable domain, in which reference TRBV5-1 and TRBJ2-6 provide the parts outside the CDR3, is KAGVTQTPRYLIKTRGQQVTLSCSPISGHRSVSWYQQTPGQGLQFLFEYFSETQRNKGNFPGRFSGRQFSNSRSEMNVSTLELGDSALYLCASSVTGSGANVLTFGAGSRLTVL.

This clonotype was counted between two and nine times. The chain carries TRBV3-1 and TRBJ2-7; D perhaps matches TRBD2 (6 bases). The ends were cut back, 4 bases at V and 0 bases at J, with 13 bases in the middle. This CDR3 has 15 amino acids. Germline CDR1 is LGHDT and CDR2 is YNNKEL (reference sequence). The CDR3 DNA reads TGTGCCAGCAGCCGGGGTGGGGGGAGCTCCTACGAGCAGTACTTC. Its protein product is CASSRGGGSSYEQYF.